The TCR beta chain described here comes from a study of CXCR3-negative and CXCR3-positive naive CD8 T cells. Each TRB cDNA library was prepared by 5' RACE (with UMI labels). TCRdb reprocessed the 5' RACE reads and stores each CDR3 protein as one record, lacking DNA. The ten top clones account for 6.5% to 8.5%, within a sample of roughly 40,000 distinct CDR3 sequences. The receptor's source is a human donor in good health. Some clones in this sample may be carry-over from other donors' samples. The sample comprised memory CD8+ T cells from blood.

The CDR3 loop is CASSYTGSSYEQYF. The chain employs TRBV7-2 and TRBJ2-7. This CDR3 spans 14 amino acids. Germline CDR1 is SGHTA and CDR2 is FQGNSA.